The 27 T cell receptor beta chains below all came from one sample that was sequenced in a study of regulatory T cells in long-lasting Graves disease. Time point denoted: newly diagnosed GD, antithyroid drugs for less than 3 months. Researchers made the TCR library from RNA that was extracted from PBMCs. Relying on iRepertoire HTBI primers and Arm-PCR of CDR3 regions, the team built TCR beta libraries. MiXCR, run by TCRdb on the multiplex PCR reads, gives a single entry per CDR3 protein. The profile covers roughly 350,000 distinct CDR3 sequences, with under 20% appearing a single time and roughly a fifth taken by the ten largest. These same data were also listed under a study on T cells in Graves' hyperthyroidism and ophthalmopathy.

The sample here was peripheral blood mononuclear cells (PBMCs), taken at new diagnosis, from a patient treated with antithyroid drugs. These receptors were obtained from a woman between 18 and 30 years old with Graves disease.

Regarding this clonotype: A much larger clone differs from this one at a single base, so this may be a read error. The chain combines TRBV28 with TRBJ2-7; D not certain. CDR3 size: 13 residues. The germline V gene has CDR1 MDHEN and CDR2 SYDVKM. The CDR3 here is CASSSHDTYGQYF. In nucleotides, the CDR3 is TGTGCCAGCAGTTCCCACGACACCTACGGGCAGTACTTC. The whole variable domain, filled in from reference TRBV28 and TRBJ2-7, reads DVKVTQSSRYLVKRTGEKVFLECVQDMDHENMFWYRQDPGLGLRLIYFSYDVKMKEKGDIPEGYSVSREKKERFSLILESASTNQTSMYLCASSSHDTYGQYFGPGTRLTVT.

Many counts were recorded for this clonotype. The chain employs TRBV2 and TRBJ2-1; D possibly corresponds to TRBD2 (6 bases). Trimming removed 3 bases from V and 7 bases from J, with 10 bases in between. The CDR3 is made up of 13 amino acids. Germline V lookup: CDR1 SNHLY, CDR2 FYNNEI. This CDR3 is CASSEDYGNEQFF. CDR3 DNA sequence: TGTGCCAGCAGTGAGGACTACGGGAATGAGCAGTTCTTC.

Regarding this clonotype: A read error is possible here, since a much larger clone lies one base away. This rearrangement joins TRBV12-3 or TRBV12-4 to TRBJ2-7; 9 bases align to TRBD2. This CDR3 spans 16 amino acids. With V trimmed by 7 bases and J by 7 bases, 17 bases remained unmatched. This CDR3 is CASTLRGLAGHNEQYF. DNA of the CDR3: TGTGCCAGCACCTTACGTGGGCTAGCGGGGCACAATGAGCAGTACTTC.

The table lists this clonotype with many counts. The V call is TRBV7-2, the J call TRBJ2-1, with 9 bases matching TRBD2. Trimming took 0 bases from V and 7 from J; bases not matched to a gene: 13. Germline CDR1 and CDR2: SGHTA and FQGNSA. This CDR3 is built from 18 residues. The CDR3 DNA sequence: TGTGCCAGCAGCTTAGCTCCCGTTGGGCGGGGGGGCCGAAATGAGCAGTTCTTC. Residues: CASSLAPVGRGGRNEQFF. Drawing the rest from reference TRBV7-2 and TRBJ2-1, the complete variable domain is GAGVSQSPSNKVTEKGKDVELRCDPISGHTALYWYRQSLGQGLEFLIYFQGNSAPDKSGLPSDRFSAERTGGSVSTLTIQRTQQEDSAVYLCASSLAPVGRGGRNEQFFGPGTRLTVL.

The rearrangement links TRBV19 to TRBJ2-3; D gene ambiguous. The germline V and J ends were trimmed by 5 bases and 0 bases, with 12 bases remaining between them. Per the germline V gene, CDR1 is LNHDA and CDR2 is SQIVND (reference sequence). This CDR3 is built from 15 residues. Written as DNA, the CDR3 is TGTGCCAGTAGTCGGAGCACTCGTAGCACAGATACGCAGTATTTT. Translated: CASSRSTRSTDTQYF. Full variable domain (remainder filled in from reference TRBV19 and TRBJ2-3): DGGITQSPKYLFRKEGQNVTLSCEQNLNHDAMYWYRQDPGQGLRLIYYSQIVNDFQKGDIAEGYSVSREKKESFPLTVTSAQKNPTAFYLCASSRSTRSTDTQYFGPGTRLTVL.

This clonotype was seen a handful of times. This chain joins TRBV6-1 and TRBJ1-1; TRBD1 matches at 7 bases. The CDR3 spans 14 residues. Trimming took 6 bases from V and 3 from J; bases not matched to a gene: 7. The germline V gene has CDR1 MNHNS and CDR2 SASEGT. CDR3 residues: CASRLSGTDTEAFF. The CDR3 DNA sequence: TGTGCCAGCAGACTTTCCGGGACAGACACTGAAGCTTTCTTT.

This clonotype has a handful of counts. V and J are TRBV6-2 or TRBV6-3 and TRBJ2-1; TRBD2 matches 7 bases. Germline-derived CDR1 and CDR2 are MNHEY and SVGEGT. V shed 10 bases, J shed 2 bases, and the junction held 5 bases outside the gene matches. CDR3 length equals 13 residues. CDR3 nucleotides: TGTGCCACGGGGGAGGGCCCCTACAATGAGCAGTTCTTC. Translating it yields CATGEGPYNEQFF.

This clonotype was seen many times. The V call is TRBV12-3 or TRBV12-4, the J call TRBJ2-3, with TRBD2 matching 11 bases. J was trimmed by 4 bases and V by 8 bases; bases with no gene match: 17. The CDR3 length is 18 residues. The CDR3 loop is CASYSEAASGGFADTQYF. As DNA, the CDR3 is TGTGCCAGCTATTCTGAAGCGGCTAGCGGGGGGTTCGCAGATACGCAGTATTTT.

This clonotype has ten or more counts. V gene TRBV7-3 combines with J gene TRBJ2-7, with TRBD2 identical over 8 bases. Germline values: CDR1 SGHTA, CDR2 FQGTGA. The CDR3 contains 15 residues. With 9 bases clipped from V and 3 bases from J, the junction kept 13 bases outside the gene matches. The CDR3, as DNA: TGTGCCAGTCCTCCCCCCAGGAGCGGGAGCTACGAGCAGTACTTC. Translating it yields CASPPPRSGSYEQYF.

The J gene is TRBJ2-7, the V gene TRBV30; D remains unclear. The germline V gene encodes CDR1 GTSNPN and CDR2 SVGIG (reference sequence). Trimming took off 5 bases at V and 1 base at J, with 3 bases between the two ends. The CDR3 runs to 10 residues. The CDR3 DNA sequence: TGTGCCTGGGGGTCCTACGAGCAGTACTTC. Protein product: CAWGSYEQYF.

This clonotype was detected ten times or more. The V and J genes are TRBV9 and TRBJ2-5; TRBD1 agrees at 7 bases. CDR3 length equals 15 residues. From germline, CDR1 is SGDLS and CDR2 YYNGEE. The ends lost 4 bases at V and 4 bases at J; junction bases unmatched: 10. This CDR3 is CASSTETGRGETQYF. The CDR3 DNA is TGTGCCAGCAGCACCGAGACAGGGAGAGGAGAGACCCAGTACTTC.

In its sample, this clonotype was seen a few times. The rearrangement uses TRBV11-2 and TRBJ2-7, with D tentatively TRBD1 (6 bases). The germline V gene encodes CDR1 SGHAT and CDR2 FQNNGV. This CDR3 region has 17 residues. The germline V and J ends were trimmed by 8 bases and 1 base, with 24 bases remaining between them. The CDR3 sequence: CASAPGRQTGPSYEQYF. CDR3 in DNA: TGTGCCAGCGCACCTGGCCGCCAGACAGGCCCATCCTACGAGCAGTACTTC.

This clonotype was recorded at least ten times. The genes are TRBV2 and TRBJ2-5, with D perhaps TRBD1 (6 bases). From germline, CDR1 is SNHLY and CDR2 FYNNEI. This CDR3 is built from 20 residues. V lost 7 bases, J lost 7 bases, and 37 bases lay in between. The CDR3 nucleotides are TGTGCCAGCATGAGGGGACCGGACTTATACAGGGCGGTTGCGGTTCCGACCCAGTACTTC. The encoded protein is CASMRGPDLYRAVAVPTQYF.

About this clonotype: This likely came from a read error, as a far larger clone is one base away. This sequence joins TRBV7-9 and TRBJ2-3; weak D call: TRBD1 (5 bases). Germline assignment: CDR1 SEHNR and CDR2 FQNEAQ (reference sequence). The CDR3 totals 14 residues. Trimming took off 0 bases at V and 6 bases at J, with 10 bases between the two ends. CDR3 in DNA: TGTGCCAGCAGCTTAGCCAACAGGAAGGATACGCAGTATTTT. It is translated as CASSLANRKDTQYF.

This clonotype was found many times. J is TRBJ2-1 and V is TRBV20-1; 7 bases map to TRBD2. CDR1 and CDR2 from the germline V gene are DFQATT and SNEGSKA (reference sequence). The CDR3 has 14 residues. J was trimmed by 10 bases and V by 5 bases; bases with no gene match: 14. CDR3: CSAQTGWAGVEQFF. In DNA form, the CDR3 reads TGCAGTGCTCAAACGGGTTGGGCGGGGGTGGAGCAGTTCTTC.

V gene TRBV20-1 combines with J gene TRBJ2-5; possible D gene TRBD2, 6 bases. Germline assignment: CDR1 DFQATT and CDR2 SNEGSKA (reference sequence). The CDR3 has 12 amino acids. The V end was cut by 6 bases, the J end by 2 bases, with 10 bases between. The CDR3 nucleotides read TGCAGTGCCGGGACTCCACAAGAGACCCAGTACTTC. It is translated as CSAGTPQETQYF.

This clonotype showed up many times. V and J are TRBV30 and TRBJ2-6; TRBD2 aligns across 7 bases. CDR1 and CDR2 (germline): GTSNPN, SVGIG (reference sequence). V lost 2 bases to trimming and J lost 1 base; unmatched junction nucleotides: 8. The CDR3 spans 17 residues. CDR3 nucleotides: TGTGCCTGGAGTCCCTGGGGGGGTAGGTCTGGGGCCAACGTCCTGACTTTC. Translation: CAWSPWGGRSGANVLTF. The entire variable domain, with the rest obtained from reference TRBV30 and TRBJ2-6, is as follows: SQTIHQWPATLVQPVGSPLSLECTVEGTSNPNLYWYRQAAGRGLQLLFYSVGIGQISSEVPQNLSASRPQDRQFILSSKKLLLSDSGFYLCAWSPWGGRSGANVLTFGAGSRLTVL.

This clonotype occurred many times. The chain combines TRBV20-1 with TRBJ2-1; D is tentatively TRBD1 or TRBD2 (5 bases each). This CDR3 has 12 amino acids. Germline assignment: CDR1 DFQATT and CDR2 SNEGSKA (reference sequence). V lost 4 bases and J 9 bases, leaving 13 bases between the germline ends. CDR3: CSATAKGTEQFF. As DNA, the CDR3 is TGCAGTGCTACTGCAAAGGGGACTGAGCAGTTCTTC.

This clonotype was counted many times. The genes are TRBV11-2 and TRBJ1-4; the D gene is possibly TRBD1 (5 bases). V lost 5 bases, J lost 8 bases, and 15 bases lay in between. The CDR3 is 14 residues long. CDR1 and CDR2 from the germline V gene are SGHAT and FQNNGV. The CDR3 DNA is TGTGCCAGCAGCCTCGGGACGGTGAGGGAAAAACTGTTTTTT. It specifies CASSLGTVREKLFF.

This clonotype was picked up many times. This CDR3 is CSARVGQGTSEQYF. For the CDR3, the DNA is TGCAGTGCTAGAGTGGGACAGGGTACCTCCGAGCAGTACTTC. The chain joins TRBV20-1 to TRBJ2-7; 9 nucleotides match TRBD1. The CDR3 loop spans 14 amino acids. V was pared by 1 base and J by 6 bases, with 7 bases of the junction left unmatched. Germline-derived CDR1 and CDR2 are DFQATT and SNEGSKA (reference sequence).

The chain carries TRBV16 and TRBJ2-7, with TRBD1 matching over 7 bases. This CDR3 has 17 amino acids. Losses at the gene ends were 2 bases for V and 0 bases for J; bases not matched to a gene: 10. Germline V lookup: CDR1 KGHSY, CDR2 FQNENV. The CDR3 nucleotides read TGTGCCAGCAGCCAAAGGGGGCAACACAGTACCTCCTACGAGCAGTACTTC. Translating it yields CASSQRGQHSTSYEQYF.

There are a few counts of this clonotype. The CDR3 coding sequence is TGCAGCGTCTCGACAGGAAACTATGGCTACACCTTC. It yields the protein CSVSTGNYGYTF. This sequence joins TRBV29-1 and TRBJ1-2; TRBD1 might be the D (6 bases). Trimming took off 6 bases at V and 2 bases at J, with 10 bases between the two ends. Germline loops: CDR1 SQVTM, CDR2 ANQGSEA. This CDR3 comprises 12 residues.

This clonotype showed up many times. The V gene is TRBV18, the J gene TRBJ1-2, with D unresolved. Germline values: CDR1 KGHSH, CDR2 LQKENI. V was pared by 0 bases and J by 2 bases, with 10 bases between. The CDR3 is 15 amino acids. CDR3 amino acids: CASSPPGPGNYGYTF. The CDR3 DNA is TGTGCCAGCTCACCACCGGGTCCAGGCAACTATGGCTACACCTTC. Looking up the rest from reference TRBV18 and TRBJ1-2 gives the full variable domain: NAGVMQNPRHLVRRRGQEARLRCSPMKGHSHVYWYRQLPEEGLKFMVYLQKENIIDESGMPKERFSAEFPKEGPSILRIQQVVRGDSAAYFCASSPPGPGNYGYTFGSGTRLTVV.

This chain joins TRBV24-1 and TRBJ1-2; 7 bases are a match to TRBD1. CDR3 length: 14 amino acids. The germline V gene has CDR1 KGHDR and CDR2 SFDVKD. Trimming cost V 7 bases and J 6 bases; bases outside gene matches: 10. Here the CDR3 reads CATSSTTGRDGYTF. The CDR3 DNA sequence: TGTGCCACCAGCTCAACGACAGGGAGGGATGGCTACACCTTC.

This rearrangement joins TRBV3-1 to TRBJ2-2, with 8 bases that match TRBD1. The CDR3 runs 17 residues. Losses at the gene ends were 2 bases for V and 1 base for J; bases not matched to a gene: 6. Germline V lookup: CDR1 LGHDT, CDR2 YNNKEL (reference sequence). CDR3 DNA: TGTGCCAGCAGCCAATATGGGGGACAGGAGAACACCGGGGAGCTGTTTTTT. This encodes CASSQYGGQENTGELFF. Drawing the rest from reference TRBV3-1 and TRBJ2-2, the complete variable domain is DTAVSQTPKYLVTQMGNDKSIKCEQNLGHDTMYWYKQDSKKFLKIMFSYNNKELIINETVPNRFSPKSPDKAHLNLHINSLELGDSAVYFCASSQYGGQENTGELFFGEGSRLTVL.

The DNA for the CDR3 is TGTGCCAGCAGCGGTGACAGGGAGGTTGGAAACACCATATATTTT. Its protein product is CASSGDREVGNTIYF. V and J are TRBV5-6 and TRBJ1-3, with 7 bases lining up with TRBD1. After removal of 4 bases from V and 3 bases from J, the junction contained 7 bases not matched to a gene. The CDR3 consists of 15 residues. Looked up from germline, CDR1 is SGHDT and CDR2 is YYEEEE.

This clonotype was recorded many times. The rearrangement links TRBV20-1 to TRBJ2-7, with 8 nucleotides matching TRBD2. V shed 2 bases and J 0 bases; nucleotides not matched to a gene: 3. Per the germline V gene, CDR1 is DFQATT and CDR2 is SNEGSKA (reference sequence). The CDR3 is 14 residues long. The CDR3 DNA is TGCAGTGCTAGACCGAGCGGGAGCTCCTACGAGCAGTACTTC. It specifies CSARPSGSSYEQYF.